These T cell receptor beta chains were read from a single sample in a study of identical twins. From the 5' RACE reads, TCRdb called clonotypes with MiXCR, one entry per CDR3 protein. Of about 470,000 distinct CDR3 sequences in the sample, roughly 26% were seen once. The data were also submitted as part of a second study, on T cells expressing NK-cell markers.

Sequences were obtained from CD4+ T cells sorted from blood. Receptor source: a woman aged 18-29 years in good health. CDR3s include the opening cysteine and the closing phenylalanine or tryptophan. D genes are given only for firm matches. Not all rows give a size; the values are once, few, many and, for expanded clones, a class.

clone_size,d_call,j_call,v_call,cdr3_nt,cdr3_aa
many,TRBD1,TRBJ1-4,TRBV12-3/TRBV12-4,TGTGCCAGCAGTCCGGGACAGTCTAATGAAAAACTGTTTTTT,CASSPGQSNEKLFF
NA,NA,TRBJ2-5,TRBV5-1,TGCGCCAGCAGCTTGGGCCCGGGGGCTACCCAAGAGACCCAGTACTTC,CASSLGPGATQETQYF
few,TRBD2,TRBJ2-1,TRBV11-2,TGTGCCAGCAGCCCCAAGCCTAGCGGGAGTCAAGGTCTATACAATGAGCAGTTCTTC,CASSPKPSGSQGLYNEQFF
NA,NA,TRBJ2-5,TRBV6-6,TGTGCCAGCATGGAGTTGGAGACCCAGTACTTC,CASMELETQYF
NA,TRBD1,TRBJ2-6,TRBV12-5,TGTGCTAGTGGTTTTAGGGGACAGGGGAGCTCTGGGGCCAACGTCCTGACTTTC,CASGFRGQGSSGANVLTF
NA,NA,TRBJ2-3,TRBV7-9,TGTGCCAGCAGCTTAGGAGACTTCCGGGGGAAAGATACGCAGTATTTT,CASSLGDFRGKDTQYF
NA,TRBD1,TRBJ2-2,TRBV12-3/TRBV12-4,TGTGCCAGCTTGGGACAGGCCTACACCGGGGAGCTGTTTTTT,CASLGQAYTGELFF
NA,TRBD1,TRBJ1-5,TRBV20-1,TGCAGTGTGTCAGGGGGCGCGGTGGGCCATAGCAATCAGCCCCAGCATTTT,CSVSGGAVGHSNQPQHF
NA,NA,TRBJ2-1,TRBV6-1,TGTGCCAGCAGTACCCCCCGGGCGGGGAAAAGGTCCTACAATGAGCAGTTCTTC,CASSTPRAGKRSYNEQFF
few,NA,TRBJ1-5,TRBV5-1,TGCGCCAGCAGCTTGGATGTAGGGGAACATCAGCCCCAGCATTTT,CASSLDVGEHQPQHF
once,NA,TRBJ1-5,TRBV10-3,TGTGCCATCGGTCAGGGGCTCCAGGGTCAGCCCCAGCATTTT,CAIGQGLQGQPQHF
NA,NA,TRBJ2-7,TRBV12-3/TRBV12-4,TGTGCCAGCAGTGGCAGGGCCTGGGGGCGTGCGCAGTACTTC,CASSGRAWGRAQYF
NA,TRBD2,TRBJ2-5,TRBV7-9,TGTGCCAGCAGCCACACTAGCGGGAGCCTCCTTGGTGAGACCCAGTACTTC,CASSHTSGSLLGETQYF
NA,NA,TRBJ1-1,TRBV29-1,TGCAGCGCCGTGATCATGAACACTGAAGCTTTCTTT,CSAVIMNTEAFF
NA,TRBD1,TRBJ2-7,TRBV20-1,TGCAGTGCTGGGACAGGAGGAGCGCAGTACTTC,CSAGTGGAQYF
few,NA,TRBJ1-1,TRBV21-1,TGTGCCAGCAGCAAAGGATTAGAGGGGACTGAAGCTTTCTTT,CASSKGLEGTEAFF
NA,NA,TRBJ2-7,TRBV20-1,TGCAGTGCTAGTGGAGAGCTCTACGAGCAGTACTTC,CSASGELYEQYF
NA,NA,TRBJ1-1,TRBV6-6,TGTGCCAGCAGTTACTCAGGGTCTGAAGCTTTCTTT,CASSYSGSEAFF
few,NA,TRBJ1-2,TRBV10-2,TGCGCCAGCAGTCCGGGCAGTCCTAACTATGGCTACACCTTC,CASSPGSPNYGYTF
NA,NA,TRBJ2-3,TRBV6-6,TGTGCCAGCAGTTACGATAGGCGCTGGTATTTT,CASSYDRRWYF
few,NA,TRBJ2-1,TRBV4-3,TGCGCCAGCAGCCAAGATCAAACGTTTGAGCAGTTCTTC,CASSQDQTFEQFF
many,TRBD1,TRBJ1-2,TRBV6-5,TGTGCCACCAGGGGGTGGAATGGCTACACCTTC,CATRGWNGYTF
NA,NA,TRBJ2-1,TRBV7-8,TGTGCCAGCAGCTTAGCTTTGTCAGGACAGTTCTTC,CASSLALSGQFF
few,NA,TRBJ1-3,TRBV4-3,TGCGCCAGCAGCCCAGGGACGAACACCATATATTTT,CASSPGTNTIYF
few,TRBD1,TRBJ1-1,TRBV2,TGTGCCAGCAGTGTCGTAGGGACAGGGATGAAGGTGAACACTGAAGCTTTCTTT,CASSVVGTGMKVNTEAFF
few,NA,TRBJ2-1,TRBV6-1,TGTGCCAGCAGCGCCCAGGGGAATGAGCAGTTCTTC,CASSAQGNEQFF
NA,TRBD2,TRBJ2-7,TRBV5-1,TGCGCCAGCAGCTTTACCCCGGTGGTAGCGGGAGGGTACGAGCAGTACTTC,CASSFTPVVAGGYEQYF
NA,NA,TRBJ2-3,TRBV5-1,TGCGCCAGCAGCTTGGGCAGCGTAGGGGCCACAGATACGCAGTATTTT,CASSLGSVGATDTQYF
NA,TRBD1,TRBJ2-2,TRBV5-1,TGCGCCAGCAGCCAATACCGCCCGGACAGGGTCTCCGGGGAGCTGTTTTTT,CASSQYRPDRVSGELFF
NA,NA,TRBJ2-7,TRBV3-1,TGTGCCAGCAGCCCGGGCGACAGGAGAAGCTACGAGCAGTACTTC,CASSPGDRRSYEQYF
NA,NA,TRBJ1-6,TRBV20-1,TGCAGTGCTAGAGGGGTGCAGGGGAATTCACCCCTCCACTTT,CSARGVQGNSPLHF
few,NA,TRBJ2-7,TRBV6-6,TGTGCCAGCAGCCCCAGGGCTGGGGAGCAGTACTTC,CASSPRAGEQYF
few,NA,TRBJ2-1,TRBV6-5,TGTGCCAGCACCGAGAAGGGGAATGAGCAGTTCTTC,CASTEKGNEQFF
many,TRBD2,TRBJ2-7,TRBV12-3/TRBV12-4,TGTGCCAGCAGTCCGCGACTAGCATCCTACGAGCAGTACTTC,CASSPRLASYEQYF
NA,NA,TRBJ2-1,TRBV11-2,TGTGCCAGCAGCCGCCAAGGAATTTCCTACAATGAGCAGTTCTTC,CASSRQGISYNEQFF
NA,NA,TRBJ1-1,TRBV20-1,TGCAGTGCTTTCCCAGGGTCTTTGACTGAAGCTTTCTTT,CSAFPGSLTEAFF
NA,NA,TRBJ1-2,TRBV20-1,TGCAGTGCGACGACAGCCTCGAACCCCGATAACTATGGCTACACCTTC,CSATTASNPDNYGYTF
NA,NA,TRBJ2-3,TRBV7-2,TGTGCCAGCAGCTTTTGGGGGACCCGCACAGATACGCAGTATTTT,CASSFWGTRTDTQYF
NA,TRBD2,TRBJ2-7,TRBV19,TGTGCCAGTAGTCTTGTGGCGGGAGATTACTACGAGCAGTACTTC,CASSLVAGDYYEQYF
few,NA,TRBJ2-7,TRBV6-1,TGTGCCAGCAGCCCCGGCGGGGGCGTAGACTACGAGCAGTACTTC,CASSPGGGVDYEQYF
NA,NA,TRBJ1-4,TRBV20-1,TGCAGTGCCCCCAATCCAGGGGATGAAAAACTGTTTTTT,CSAPNPGDEKLFF
NA,NA,TRBJ1-2,TRBV10-3,TGTGCCACAAGTGAATGGCAGGGGAGAAACTATGGCTACACCTTC,CATSEWQGRNYGYTF
NA,TRBD2,TRBJ2-2,TRBV20-1,TGCAGTGCTAGAGATAGCGGGAGGCCGATCACCGGGGAGCTGTTTTTT,CSARDSGRPITGELFF
few,NA,TRBJ2-7,TRBV9,TGTGCCAGCAGCGTAGGCGGGGGCCATCCGAGCTCCTACGAGCAGTACTTC,CASSVGGGHPSSYEQYF
NA,NA,TRBJ2-7,TRBV10-2,TGCGCCAGCAGTGCCCGTAGCGAGCAGTACTTC,CASSARSEQYF